The T cell receptor (beta chain) under discussion was sequenced for a study of T cell repertoires and HLA-DP antigens. The wider study: CD4+ T cells were cocultured with HeLa cells expressing HLA-DP. Pre-culture CD4+ samples used roughly 1,100 ng DNA versus 200 to 250 ng for CD137+CD4+ sorts.

This clone was seen only a few times. Its antigen is still unknown. The V and J ends lost 3 bases and 3 bases respectively, with 11 bases between them. CDR1 and CDR2 (germline): LNHDA, SQIVND (reference sequence). There are 14 residues in the CDR3. The study's findings and limits: Against one allele, clones undetected before culture averaged approximately 35%; against the other, under 65%.

The PCR primers covered 54 TRBV and 13 TRBJ segments. Measured with immunoSEQ multiplex PCR; TCRdb has only the in-frame clones, and not every one. This sample has roughly 70,000 clones, with roughly 78% found just once. The J gene is TRBJ1-1, the V gene TRBV19; a possible D gene is TRBD1 (6 bases). This clonotype was sampled from a man between 60 and 70 years old in good health and CMV-seronegative. Sequencing was carried out using CD4+ T cells from PBMCs. Written as DNA, the CDR3 is TGTGCCAGTAGTATTCCCGGACAGTACACTGAAGCTTTCTTT. This codes for CASSIPGQYTEAFF.